These T cell receptor beta chains were read from a single sample in a study of tumor-infiltrating lymphocytes in primary liver carcinoma. TCRdb used MiXCR to reprocess the multiplex PCR reads, holding one entry per CDR3 protein. The sample yields around 81,000 distinct CDR3 sequences, about 70% seen once. The sample was liver tumor tissue from sampling region 4. These TCRs come from a woman aged 55-70 years with primary liver carcinoma and hepatitis B virus infection. CDR3s include the opening cysteine and the closing phenylalanine or tryptophan. Fields, in order: CDR3 protein, CDR3 DNA, D gene, J gene, V gene, clone size. The D gene is left open where the match is weak. Some rows have no size entry. The others give once, few or many, or a class for an expanded clone.

CDR3: CASSPRDRGIDTQYF
DNA: TGTGCCAGCAGTCCCCGGGACAGGGGAATAGATACGCAGTACTTT
D: TRBD1
J: TRBJ2-3
V: TRBV6-6
size: NA

CDR3: CTSSQVEWRTGELFF
DNA: TGTACCAGCAGCCAAGTCGAGTGGCGCACCGGGGAGCTGTTTTTT
D: NA
J: TRBJ2-2
V: TRBV14
size: NA

CDR3: CTISESTLAYEQYF
DNA: TGTACCATCAGTGAGTCGACATTGGCCTACGAGCAATACTTC
D: NA
J: TRBJ2-7
V: TRBV10-3
size: NA

CDR3: CARSQEPQESGANILTF
DNA: TGCGCCAGGAGCCAAGAGCCACAAGAGTCTGGGGCCAACATCCTGACTTTC
D: NA
J: TRBJ2-6
V: TRBV4-1
size: NA

CDR3: CASSRRLTGGPGNEKFF
DNA: TGTGCCAGCAGCAGGAGACTAACGGGAGGGCCGGGGAATGAGAAGTTCTTC
D: TRBD2
J: TRBJ2-1
V: TRBV11-2
size: NA

CDR3: CASSTSVQGRDTQYF
DNA: TGTGCCAGCAGCACTAGCGTCCAAGGTCGGGATACGCAGTATTTT
D: TRBD2
J: TRBJ2-3
V: TRBV6-5
size: NA

CDR3: CVSTKRKTSTEELFF
DNA: TGTGTCAGCACCAAAAGGAAAACCTCCACCGAGGAACTGTTTTTT
D: NA
J: TRBJ2-2
V: TRBV12-3/TRBV12-4
size: NA

CDR3: CVCSDPGLSAGELFF
DNA: TGTGTCTGCAGTGACCCGGGACTTTCAGCCGGGGAGCTGTTTTTT
D: NA
J: TRBJ2-2
V: TRBV7-8
size: NA

CDR3: CTSGASLGQGTEDFF
DNA: TGTACCAGCGGGGCGTCGCTCGGCCAGGGCACTGAAGATTTCTTT
D: NA
J: TRBJ1-1
V: TRBV28
size: NA

CDR3: CASSQGRAQPQCF
DNA: TGCGCCAGCAGCCAAGGGAGAGCTCAGCCCCAGTGTTTT
D: NA
J: TRBJ1-5
V: TRBV4-1
size: NA

CDR3: CTSSLAQGGVNYGYTF
DNA: TGTACCAGCAGTTTAGCGCAGGGAGGGGTAAACTATGGCTACACATTC
D: NA
J: TRBJ1-2
V: TRBV12-3/TRBV12-4
size: NA

CDR3: CASSRTGGDQPQHF
DNA: TGTGCCAGTAGTAGGACAGGGGGAGATCAGCCCCAGCATTTT
D: TRBD1
J: TRBJ1-5
V: TRBV6-1
size: NA

CDR3: CASSSGTSEGEQFF
DNA: TGTGCCAGTAGTTCGGGGACTAGCGAGGGCGAGCAGTTCTTC
D: TRBD2
J: TRBJ2-1
V: TRBV19
size: few

CDR3: CASGYLAGDGNIQYF
DNA: TGTGCTAGCGGTTACCTAGCGGGAGACGGGAACATTCAGTACTTC
D: TRBD2
J: TRBJ2-4
V: TRBV6-5
size: NA

CDR3: CASSRGGSYIANTGELLF
DNA: TGTGCCAGCAGCCGAGGGGGCTCCTATATCGCGAACACCGGGGAGCTGTTGTTT
D: TRBD1
J: TRBJ2-2
V: TRBV11-2
size: NA

CDR3: CSIPPGDRAGGYTF
DNA: TGCAGCATCCCCCCCGGGGACAGGGCGGGTGGCTATACCTTC
D: TRBD1
J: TRBJ1-2
V: TRBV29-1
size: NA

CDR3: CASSLEAGVTDTQYF
DNA: TGTGCCAGCAGCTTAGAGGCAGGGGTCACAGATACGCAGTATTTT
D: NA
J: TRBJ2-3
V: TRBV7-9
size: many

CDR3: CASSSRPQDRDNEQFF
DNA: TGTGCCAGTAGTTCTCGCCCACAGGACAGGGACAATGAGCAGTTCTTC
D: TRBD1
J: TRBJ2-1
V: TRBV12-3/TRBV12-4
size: NA

CDR3: CSASGDYYGYTF
DNA: TGCAGTGCTAGTGGGGACTACTATGGCTACACCTTC
D: NA
J: TRBJ1-2
V: TRBV20-1
size: NA

CDR3: CASSPVSSGGAGELFF
DNA: TGTGCCAGCAGCCCCGTGTCTAGCGGGGGGGCCGGGGAGCTGTTTTTT
D: TRBD2
J: TRBJ2-2
V: TRBV7-3
size: NA

CDR3: CASSSGRGTYEQYF
DNA: TGTGCCAGCAGCTCAGGGAGGGGAACCTACGAGCAGTACTTC
D: TRBD2
J: TRBJ2-7
V: TRBV28
size: many

CDR3: CVSTEGGTGNYGYAF
DNA: TGTGTCAGCACCGAGGGTGGGACAGGGAACTATGGCTACGCCTTC
D: TRBD1
J: TRBJ1-2
V: TRBV28
size: once

CDR3: CASSLGLSPTRGGWQETQYF
DNA: TGTGCCAGCAGCTTAGGCCTAAGCCCGACAAGGGGTGGGTGGCAAGAGACCCAGTACTTC
D: NA
J: TRBJ2-5
V: TRBV11-2
size: medium-sized

CDR3: CASSYSERGDALF
DNA: TGTGCCAGCAGTTACTCGGAAAGGGGTGATGCTCTCTTT
D: NA
J: TRBJ1-1
V: TRBV6-6
size: NA

CDR3: CSARTPRDYNEQYF
DNA: TGCAGTGCTAGGACGCCGCGGGACTATAACGAGCAGTACTTC
D: TRBD2
J: TRBJ2-7
V: TRBV20-1
size: NA